The clone carrying this T cell receptor beta chain was counted at least ten times. The sample is drawn from a study of CD8 T cells in ankylosing spondylitis. TCRdb processed the 5' RACE reads anew with MiXCR; each CDR3 protein has one entry. The data hold about 320,000 distinct CDR3 sequences, with around a tenth observed a single time. This receptor was identified in a female donor with ankylosing spondylitis or in good health (not recorded which). Sequencing was performed on blood, either unsorted or a sorted T cell fraction (not recorded which).

The CDR3 reads CASSFGLADLYEQYF. The CDR3 bases are TGTGCCAGCAGCTTCGGACTAGCGGACCTATACGAGCAGTACTTC. This chain connects TRBV5-5 to TRBJ2-7; the match to TRBD2 covers 10 bases. This CDR3 is built from 15 residues. V lost 2 bases, J lost 4 bases, and 6 bases stayed unmatched. Germline CDR1 SGHKS, CDR2 YYEKEE (reference sequence).